This TCR beta chain emerged from a study of shared clonotypes between healthy human individuals. Findings and limits, study-wide: The study drew on few donors, limiting represented genetic and exposure-history diversity. The sole specimen, blood, was sampled, and tissue repertoires likely differ.

The V gene's germline CDR1 is SGHNT and CDR2 YYREEE (reference sequence). V was shortened by 4 bases and J by 3 bases, with 5 bases between the two germline ends. The CDR3 is 11 amino acids. Of note for this clone: Antigen specificity is unknown. This may be a read error: a much more frequent sequence differs by one nucleotide.

An assay was performed, and its level was deep. The repertoire was sequenced with immunoSEQ multiplex PCR; TCRdb's copy has only in-frame clones and lacks some. The table records 550,000 to 850,000 clones, over 55% of them present only once. CD4+ cells were split into CD45RA+ naive and CD45RA-negative memory subsets. The V gene is TRBV5-4, the J gene TRBJ2-7; D gene ambiguous. Sequenced: memory CD4+ T cells sorted from blood. Described subset: CD45RA-negative fraction. The sequence derives from a woman in her twenties or thirties in good health. The CDR3 here is CASSLNYEQYF. In nucleotides, the CDR3 is TGTGCCAGCAGCCTTAACTACGAGCAGTACTTC.